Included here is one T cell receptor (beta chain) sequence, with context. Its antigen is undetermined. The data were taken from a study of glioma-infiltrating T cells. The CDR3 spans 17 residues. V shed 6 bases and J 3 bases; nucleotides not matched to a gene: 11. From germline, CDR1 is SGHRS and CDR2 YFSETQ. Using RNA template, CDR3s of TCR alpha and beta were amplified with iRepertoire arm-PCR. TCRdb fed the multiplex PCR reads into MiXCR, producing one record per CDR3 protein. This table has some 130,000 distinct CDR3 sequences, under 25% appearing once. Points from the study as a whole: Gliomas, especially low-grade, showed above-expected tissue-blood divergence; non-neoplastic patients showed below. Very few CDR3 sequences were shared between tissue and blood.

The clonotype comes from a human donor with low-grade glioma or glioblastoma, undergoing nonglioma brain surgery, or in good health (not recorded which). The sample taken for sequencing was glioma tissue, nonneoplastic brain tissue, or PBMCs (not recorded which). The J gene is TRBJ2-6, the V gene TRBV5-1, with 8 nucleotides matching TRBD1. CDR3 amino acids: CASNSGQGVGGANVLTF. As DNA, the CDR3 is TGCGCCAGCAACTCAGGACAGGGAGTGGGTGGGGCCAACGTCCTGACTTTC.